This TCR beta chain originates from a study of blood T cells in healthy people across ages. Study findings and constraints: Naive CD4+ cells and diversity were both higher in long-lived donors than in aged donors. Estimates based on one million T cells were treated as lower bounds. Age brought a roughly linear fall in TCR beta diversity measured per million T cells.

The authors ran a second PCR of 7 to 11 cycles using a sample-barcoded 5' primer and a J-beta primer mix. Via MiXCR, TCRdb re-called the 5' RACE reads, giving one row per CDR3 protein. This table holds over 1.5 million distinct CDR3 sequences, 49% found once. Peripheral blood from each donor was collected in a volume of approximately 9.2 milliliters. V dropped 2 bases and J dropped 5; count of bases not matched to a gene: 5. Germline CDR1 reads SGDLS; CDR2 reads YYNGEE. CDR3 length: 16 amino acids. This clonotype was picked up a small number of times. What it binds is unknown. The clonotype comes from a woman between 35 and 50 years old in good health. Sequenced: blood. V gene TRBV9 combines with J gene TRBJ2-1; 12 bases are shared with TRBD2. CDR3 loop: CASSVGLAGGDNEQFF. The CDR3 DNA reads as TGTGCCAGCAGCGTCGGGCTAGCGGGGGGGGACAATGAGCAGTTCTTC.